The clone carrying this T cell receptor beta chain was detected only a few times. This sample is part of a study of multiple sclerosis patients with progressive multifocal leukoencephalopathy. The CDR3 has 14 residues. The junction had 7 bases not matched to a gene; V was cut back by 4 bases and J by 8 bases. Germline-derived CDR1 and CDR2 are SEHNR and FQNEAQ (reference sequence). The method was immunoSEQ multiplex PCR; TCRdb's version includes in-frame clones alone and lacks a portion of them. The data show 25,000 to 35,000 clones, over 90% seen once. Time point reported: before natalizumab initiation.

The origin of this receptor is a man aged 25 to 45 with multiple sclerosis. The V and J genes are TRBV7-9 and TRBJ1-3; the match to TRBD1 covers 8 bases. Sequencing was performed on PBMCs. CDR3 loop: CASSSLGTGDTIYF. Written as DNA, the CDR3 is TGTGCCAGCAGCTCCCTCGGGACAGGTGACACCATATATTTT.